This TCR beta chain emerged from a study of Ad26.COV2.S vaccination and SARS-CoV-2 variants. Overall study: Each vaccinee took Ad26.COV2.S intramuscularly, once or twice 56 days apart.

V shed 3 bases and J shed 1 base, with 8 bases lying between them. Germline V gives CDR1 SGHDT, CDR2 YYEEEE. The CDR3 is 15 amino acids. Treatment defined: about 20 received Ad26.COV2.S at low or high dose, single or two shots; about 5 received placebo; per-sample allocation not given. Samples analyzed were those drawn on day 63 after the first vaccine or placebo injection. The donor was a Boston adult aged 18-55 years. An Ad26 vector was used to express Wuhan-strain SARS-CoV-2 spike as the vaccine. Using immunoSEQ multiplex PCR, the repertoire was profiled, and TCRdb retains in-frame clones only, with some absent. The sample has hundreds of thousands of clones, 86% seen once.

Sequenced material: peripheral blood, taken in a trial of Ad26.COV2.S vaccine versus placebo. The TCR sequence derives from a person between 18 and 60 years old who received the Ad26.COV2.S COVID-19 vaccine or a placebo. The chain links TRBV5-6 to TRBJ2-6; D not certain. Here the CDR3 reads CASSSQVSGANVLTF. For the CDR3, the DNA is TGTGCCAGCAGCTCCCAAGTTTCTGGGGCCAACGTCCTGACTTTC.